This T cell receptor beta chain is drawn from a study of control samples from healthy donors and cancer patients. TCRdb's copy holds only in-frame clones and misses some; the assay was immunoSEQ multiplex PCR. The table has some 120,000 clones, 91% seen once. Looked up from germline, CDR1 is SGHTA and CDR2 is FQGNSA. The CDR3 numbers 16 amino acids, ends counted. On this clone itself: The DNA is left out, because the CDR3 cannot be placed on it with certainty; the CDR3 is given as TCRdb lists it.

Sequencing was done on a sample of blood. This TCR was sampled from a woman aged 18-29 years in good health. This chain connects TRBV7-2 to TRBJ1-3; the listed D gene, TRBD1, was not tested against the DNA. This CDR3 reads CASSFVGTGTTSGLDF.